These T cell receptor beta chains were read from a single sample in a study of blood T cell repertoires in COVID-19. Assay: immunoSEQ multiplex PCR; the TCRdb copy retains only in-frame clones and omits some. The sample contains around 80,000 clones, 84% of which appear only once. Input material: peripheral blood. These receptors came from a human donor in a cohort sampled during active COVID-19. Both conserved end residues are part of each CDR3. A D gene is named only where the DNA matches it firmly. Some rows have no size entry. The others give once, few or many, or a class for an expanded clone.

NA	NA	TRBV6-6	TRBJ1-5	15	CASSYRTAINQPQHF	TGTGCCAGCAGTTACAGGACAGCCATTAATCAGCCCCAGCATTTT
NA	TRBD1	TRBV4-1	TRBJ1-2	16	CASSSSGQGLARGYTF	TGCGCCAGCAGCTCGTCGGGACAGGGTTTGGCGCGAGGCTACACCTTC
NA	NA	TRBV10-3	TRBJ1-3	14	CAIRTGLSGNTIYF	TGTGCCATCAGAACAGGGCTCTCTGGAAACACCATATATTTT
NA	TRBD1	TRBV29-1	TRBJ2-7	13	CSVKPGQGIEQYF	TGCAGCGTTAAACCGGGACAGGGGATCGAGCAGTACTTC
once	NA	TRBV5-1	TRBJ1-1	14	CASSHQTVNTEAFF	TGCGCCAGCAGCCATCAGACAGTAAACACTGAAGCTTTCTTT
NA	NA	TRBV19	TRBJ1-1	13	CASTPTVNTEAFF	TGTGCCAGTACGCCGACAGTGAACACTGAAGCTTTCTTT
NA	TRBD1	TRBV19	TRBJ1-1	14	CASSTRQGNTEAFF	TGTGCCAGTAGTACACGACAGGGAAACACTGAAGCTTTCTTT
NA	TRBD1	TRBV19	TRBJ2-5	15	CASSIGPGQQETQYF	TGTGCCAGTAGTATTGGGCCGGGACAGCAAGAGACCCAGTACTTC
NA	NA	TRBV6-4	TRBJ2-3	13	CASSLETGDTQYF	TGTGCCAGCAGTTTAGAGACTGGAGATACGCAGTATTTT
few	NA	TRBV7-6	TRBJ2-2	15	CASSLRQVRSGELFF	TGTGCCAGCAGCCTAAGACAGGTCCGGTCCGGGGAGCTGTTTTTT
NA	NA	TRBV19	TRBJ1-1	13	CASKPGAATEAFF	TGTGCCAGTAAACCAGGGGCGGCCACTGAAGCTTTCTTT
NA	NA	TRBV12-3/TRBV12-4	TRBJ1-5	12	CASSPPGGPQHF	TGTGCCAGCAGCCCCCCGGGAGGGCCCCAGCATTTT
NA	NA	TRBV4-1	TRBJ2-5	16	CASSQDGLRRGETQYF	TGCGCCAGCAGCCAAGACGGGCTCCGAAGGGGAGAGACCCAGTACTTC
NA	TRBD1	TRBV2	TRBJ1-2	14	CASSPGTANYGYTF	TGTGCCAGCAGTCCAGGGACAGCTAACTATGGCTACACCTTC
NA	NA	TRBV18	TRBJ2-3	15	CASSPLIGDSDTQYF	TGTGCCAGCTCACCACTTATTGGAGATTCAGATACGCAGTATTTT
NA	TRBD1	TRBV5-4	TRBJ1-6	14	CASTSKTDRAPLHF	TGTGCCAGCACCTCAAAGACGGACAGGGCACCCCTCCACTTT
NA	TRBD1	TRBV7-3	TRBJ1-2	15	CASSLAGGTNYGYTF	TGTGCCAGCAGCTTAGCAGGGGGTACTAACTATGGCTACACCTTC
NA	NA	TRBV27	TRBJ1-1	17	CASSRAGGLLINTEAFF	TGTGCCAGCAGTCGGGCGGGGGGGCTCTTAATTAACACTGAAGCTTTCTTT
NA	TRBD2	TRBV6-1	TRBJ2-3	16	CASSGASGGPTDTQYF	TGTGCCAGCAGTGGAGCGTCGGGGGGGCCGACAGATACGCAGTATTTT
NA	NA	TRBV21-1	TRBJ2-7	15	CASSKGPQGSYEQYF	TGTGCCAGCAGCAAAGGTCCGCAGGGGTCCTACGAGCAGTACTTC
NA	NA	TRBV7-6	TRBJ2-3	16	CASSLEARGITDTQYF	TGTGCCAGCAGCTTAGAGGCGCGGGGCATCACAGATACGCAGTATTTT
few	NA	TRBV7-2	TRBJ1-3	15	CASSAGIPSGNTIYF	TGTGCCAGCAGCGCCGGGATCCCCTCTGGAAACACCATATATTTT
NA	TRBD1	TRBV18	TRBJ2-6	16	CASSGQGAAGANVLTF	TGTGCCAGCTCCGGACAGGGGGCAGCTGGGGCCAACGTCCTGACTTTC
NA	NA	TRBV24-1	TRBJ2-5	15	CATSDLSLGAETQYF	TGTGCCACCAGTGATTTAAGTCTGGGGGCCGAGACCCAGTACTTC
NA	NA	TRBV27	TRBJ1-4	15	CASRPPGATNEKLFF	TGTGCCAGCAGGCCTCCCGGGGCAACTAATGAAAAACTGTTTTTT
many	NA	TRBV7-3	TRBJ2-7	13	CASSFGGAREQYF	TGTGCCAGCAGCTTTGGGGGGGCGCGAGAGCAGTACTTC
NA	NA	TRBV7-9	TRBJ1-2	14	CASSLTGKPDGYTF	TGTGCCAGCAGTTTAACAGGGAAGCCGGATGGCTACACCTTC
NA	NA	TRBV29-1	TRBJ2-3	13	CSSSRDTADTQYF	TGCAGCTCTAGTAGGGACACAGCCGATACGCAGTATTTT
NA	TRBD1	TRBV5-4	TRBJ2-2	15	CASSLDRDRAGELFF	TGTGCCAGCAGCTTGGACAGGGACAGGGCCGGGGAGCTGTTTTTT
NA	TRBD1	TRBV6-5	TRBJ1-2	15	CASSYRDRGNYGYTF	TGTGCCAGCAGTTACCGGGACAGGGGGAACTATGGCTACACCTTC